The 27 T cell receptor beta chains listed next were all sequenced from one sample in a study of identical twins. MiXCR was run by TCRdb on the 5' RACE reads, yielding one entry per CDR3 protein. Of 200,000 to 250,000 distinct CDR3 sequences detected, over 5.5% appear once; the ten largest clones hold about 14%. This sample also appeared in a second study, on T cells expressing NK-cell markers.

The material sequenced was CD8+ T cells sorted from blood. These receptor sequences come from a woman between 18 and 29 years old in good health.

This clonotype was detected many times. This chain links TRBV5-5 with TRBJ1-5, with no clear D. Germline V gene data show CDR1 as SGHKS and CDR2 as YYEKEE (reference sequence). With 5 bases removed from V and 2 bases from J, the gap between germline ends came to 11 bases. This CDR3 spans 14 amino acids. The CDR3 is CASRPGVGNQPQHF. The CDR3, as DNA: TGTGCCAGCAGACCTGGGGTGGGCAATCAGCCCCAGCATTTT.

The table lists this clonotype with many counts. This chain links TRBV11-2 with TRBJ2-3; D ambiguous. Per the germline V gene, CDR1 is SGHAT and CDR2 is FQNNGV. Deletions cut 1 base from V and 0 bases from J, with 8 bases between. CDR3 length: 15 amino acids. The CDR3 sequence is CASSLAYWSTDTQYF. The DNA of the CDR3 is TGTGCCAGCAGCTTAGCGTACTGGAGCACAGATACGCAGTATTTT. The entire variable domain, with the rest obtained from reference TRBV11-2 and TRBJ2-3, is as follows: EAGVAQSPRYKIIEKRQSVAFWCNPISGHATLYWYQQILGQGPKLLIQFQNNGVVDDSQLPKDRFSAERLKGVDSTLKIQPAKLEDSAVYLCASSLAYWSTDTQYFGPGTRLTVL.

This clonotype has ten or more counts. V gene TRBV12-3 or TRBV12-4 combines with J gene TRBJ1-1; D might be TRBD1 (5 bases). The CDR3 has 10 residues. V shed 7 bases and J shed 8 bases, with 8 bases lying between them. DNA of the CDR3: TGTGCCAGCACAGGGCGGGAAGCTTTCTTT. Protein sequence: CASTGREAFF.

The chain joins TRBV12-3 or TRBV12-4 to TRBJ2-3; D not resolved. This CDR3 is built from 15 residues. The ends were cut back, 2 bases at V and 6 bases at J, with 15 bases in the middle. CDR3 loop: CASSLPGAFRDTQYF. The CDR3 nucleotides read TGTGCCAGCAGTTTACCCGGAGCTTTTAGGGATACGCAGTATTTT.

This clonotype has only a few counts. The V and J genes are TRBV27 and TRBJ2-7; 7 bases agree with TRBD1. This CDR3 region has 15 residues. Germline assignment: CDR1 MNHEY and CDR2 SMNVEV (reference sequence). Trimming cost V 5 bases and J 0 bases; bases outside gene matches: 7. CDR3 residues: CASSMSGGYSYEQYF. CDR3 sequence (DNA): TGTGCCAGCAGTATGTCAGGGGGTTACTCCTACGAGCAGTACTTC.

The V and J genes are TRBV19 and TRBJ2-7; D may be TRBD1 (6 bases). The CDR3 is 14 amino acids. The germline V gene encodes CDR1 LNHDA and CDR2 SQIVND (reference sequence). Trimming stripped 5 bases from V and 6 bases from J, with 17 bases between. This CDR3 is CASSAFVQGGEQYF. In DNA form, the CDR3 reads TGTGCCAGTAGTGCCTTCGTACAGGGCGGCGAGCAGTACTTC.

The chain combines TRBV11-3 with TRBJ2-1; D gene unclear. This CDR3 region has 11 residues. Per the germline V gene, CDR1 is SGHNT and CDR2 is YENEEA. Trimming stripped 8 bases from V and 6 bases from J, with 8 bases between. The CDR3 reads CASEVGNEQFF. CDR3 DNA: TGTGCCAGCGAGGTGGGCAATGAGCAGTTCTTC.

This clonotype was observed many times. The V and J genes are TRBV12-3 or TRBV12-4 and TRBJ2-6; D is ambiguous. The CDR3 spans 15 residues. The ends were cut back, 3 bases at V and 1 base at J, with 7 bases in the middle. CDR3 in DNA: TGTGCCAGCAGTTTTGTGGGATCTGGGGCCAACGTCCTGACTTTC. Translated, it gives CASSFVGSGANVLTF.

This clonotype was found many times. CDR3 sequence reads: CASSQPFPGTGIYNEQFF. The CDR3 nucleotides read TGTGCCAGCAGCCAACCTTTTCCCGGGACAGGGATCTACAATGAGCAGTTCTTC. The chain employs TRBV3-1 and TRBJ2-1, with 9 bases that match TRBD1. The germline V gene encodes CDR1 LGHDT and CDR2 YNNKEL (reference sequence). Unmatched junction bases numbered 11, after V lost 2 bases and J lost 3 bases. This CDR3 is built from 18 residues.

The CDR3 is CASSFGRGGGYTF. CDR3 nucleotides: TGTGCCAGCAGCTTTGGACGGGGGGGAGGCTACACCTTC. The chain carries TRBV5-5 and TRBJ1-2; a possible D gene is TRBD1 (5 bases). V was clipped by 2 bases and J by 8 bases, with 13 bases between them. From germline, CDR1 is SGHKS and CDR2 YYEKEE (reference sequence). The CDR3 is 13 residues long.

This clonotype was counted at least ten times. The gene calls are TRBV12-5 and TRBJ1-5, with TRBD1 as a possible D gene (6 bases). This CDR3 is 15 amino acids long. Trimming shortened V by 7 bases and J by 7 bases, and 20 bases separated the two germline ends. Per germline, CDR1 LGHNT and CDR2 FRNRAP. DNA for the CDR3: TGTGCTAGTGCTTATAATACGGCAGGGGAGCAGCCCCAGCATTTT. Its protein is CASAYNTAGEQPQHF.

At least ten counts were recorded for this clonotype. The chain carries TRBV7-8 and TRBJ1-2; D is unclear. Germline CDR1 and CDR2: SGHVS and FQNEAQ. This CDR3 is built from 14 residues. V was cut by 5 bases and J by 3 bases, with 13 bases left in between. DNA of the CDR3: TGTGCCAGCAGCCAAATGGTCGTACACTATGGCTACACCTTC. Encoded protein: CASSQMVVHYGYTF.

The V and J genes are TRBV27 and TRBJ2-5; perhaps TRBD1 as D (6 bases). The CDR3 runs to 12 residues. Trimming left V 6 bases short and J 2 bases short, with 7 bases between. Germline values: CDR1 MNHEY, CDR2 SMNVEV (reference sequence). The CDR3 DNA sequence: TGTGCCAGCAGGACAGGACAAGAGACCCAGTACTTC. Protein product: CASRTGQETQYF.

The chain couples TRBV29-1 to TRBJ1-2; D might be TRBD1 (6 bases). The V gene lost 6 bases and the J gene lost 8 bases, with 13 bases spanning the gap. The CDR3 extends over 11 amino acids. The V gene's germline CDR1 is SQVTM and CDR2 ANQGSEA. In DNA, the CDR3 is TGCAGCGTGCAGGGGTCGAAGGGCTACACCTTC. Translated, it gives CSVQGSKGYTF.

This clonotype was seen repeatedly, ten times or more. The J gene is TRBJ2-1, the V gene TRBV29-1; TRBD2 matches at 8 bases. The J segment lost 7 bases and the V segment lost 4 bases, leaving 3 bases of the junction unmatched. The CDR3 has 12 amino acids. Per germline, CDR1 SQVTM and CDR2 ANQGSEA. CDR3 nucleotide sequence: TGCAGCGTTGTCGGGAGGGCTAATGAGCAGTTCTTC. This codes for CSVVGRANEQFF.

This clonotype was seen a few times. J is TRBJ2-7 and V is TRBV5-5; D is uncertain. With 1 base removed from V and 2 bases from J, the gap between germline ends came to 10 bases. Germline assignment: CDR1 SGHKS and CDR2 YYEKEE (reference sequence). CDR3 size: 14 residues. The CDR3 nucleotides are TGTGCCAGCAGCTTGCGGCTCCCGCCCTACGAGCAGTACTTC. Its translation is CASSLRLPPYEQYF.

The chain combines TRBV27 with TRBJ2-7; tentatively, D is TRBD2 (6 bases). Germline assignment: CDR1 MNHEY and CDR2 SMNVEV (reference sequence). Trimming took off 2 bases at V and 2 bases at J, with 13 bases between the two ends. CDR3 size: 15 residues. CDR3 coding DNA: TGTGCCAGCAGTTTAAAGGGAGGTTTGACCTACGAGCAGTACTTC. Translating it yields CASSLKGGLTYEQYF.

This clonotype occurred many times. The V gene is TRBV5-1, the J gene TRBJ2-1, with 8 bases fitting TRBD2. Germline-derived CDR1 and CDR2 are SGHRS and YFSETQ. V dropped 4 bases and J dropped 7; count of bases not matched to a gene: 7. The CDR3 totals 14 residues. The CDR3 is CASSQPGLVNEQFF. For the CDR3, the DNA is TGCGCCAGCAGCCAACCGGGACTAGTGAATGAGCAGTTCTTC. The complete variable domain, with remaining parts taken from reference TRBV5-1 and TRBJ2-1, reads KAGVTQTPRYLIKTRGQQVTLSCSPISGHRSVSWYQQTPGQGLQFLFEYFSETQRNKGNFPGRFSGRQFSNSRSEMNVSTLELGDSALYLCASSQPGLVNEQFFGPGTRLTVL.

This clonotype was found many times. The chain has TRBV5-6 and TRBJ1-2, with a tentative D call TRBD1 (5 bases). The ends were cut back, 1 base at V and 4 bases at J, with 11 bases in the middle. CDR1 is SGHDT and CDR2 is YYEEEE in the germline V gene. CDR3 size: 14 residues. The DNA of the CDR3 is TGTGCCAGCAGCTTGCAGGGTAGCATCTATGGCTACACCTTC. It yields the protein CASSLQGSIYGYTF.

The chain's CDR3 is CASSLGGRHNEQFF. The CDR3, as DNA: TGTGCCAGCAGTTTAGGAGGGAGGCACAATGAGCAGTTCTTC. The J gene is TRBJ2-1, the V gene TRBV12-3 or TRBV12-4; tentative D call: TRBD2 (6 bases). The CDR3 has 14 amino acids. V shed 1 base and J shed 5 bases, with 9 bases lying between them.

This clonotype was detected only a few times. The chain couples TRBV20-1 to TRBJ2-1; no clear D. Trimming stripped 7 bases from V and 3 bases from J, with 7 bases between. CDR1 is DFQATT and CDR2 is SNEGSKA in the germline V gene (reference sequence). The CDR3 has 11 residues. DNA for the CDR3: TGCAGTGGTGCAGACTACAATGAGCAGTTCTTC. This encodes CSGADYNEQFF.

This CDR3 reads CASSVRTTSGANVLTF. The CDR3 bases are TGTGCCAGCAGCGTCCGGACAACCTCGGGGGCCAACGTCCTGACTTTC. The V call is TRBV9, the J call TRBJ2-6; TRBD1 is a possible D gene (5 bases). Germline values: CDR1 SGDLS, CDR2 YYNGEE. The CDR3 runs 16 residues. V was cut by 2 bases and J by 4 bases, with 13 bases left in between.

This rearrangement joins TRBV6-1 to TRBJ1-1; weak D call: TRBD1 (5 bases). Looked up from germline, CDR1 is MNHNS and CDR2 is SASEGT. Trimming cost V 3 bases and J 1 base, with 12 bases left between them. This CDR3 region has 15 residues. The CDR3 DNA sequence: TGTGCCAGCAGTGAGGGAATGACAGAGAACACTGAAGCTTTCTTT. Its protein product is CASSEGMTENTEAFF.

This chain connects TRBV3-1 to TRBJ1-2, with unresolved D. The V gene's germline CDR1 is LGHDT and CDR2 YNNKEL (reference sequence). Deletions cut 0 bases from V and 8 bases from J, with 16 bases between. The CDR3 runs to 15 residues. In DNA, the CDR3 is TGTGCCAGCAGCCAAGATGTGGCGGGAGTCGGCGGCTACACCTTC. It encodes CASSQDVAGVGGYTF.

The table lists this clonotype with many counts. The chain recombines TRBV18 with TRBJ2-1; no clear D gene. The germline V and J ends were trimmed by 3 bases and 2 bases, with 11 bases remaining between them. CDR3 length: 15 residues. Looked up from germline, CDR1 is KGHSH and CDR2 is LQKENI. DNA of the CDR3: TGTGCCAGCTCACCTACGCAGGAAGCCTACAATGAGCAGTTCTTC. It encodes CASSPTQEAYNEQFF.

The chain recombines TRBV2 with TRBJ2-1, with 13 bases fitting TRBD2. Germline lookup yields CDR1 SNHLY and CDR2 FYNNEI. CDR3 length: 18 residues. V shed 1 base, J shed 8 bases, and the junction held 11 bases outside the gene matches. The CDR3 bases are TGTGCCAGCAGTGAAGACCCTATACTAGCGGGAGGGATCGATGAGCAGTTCTTC. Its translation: CASSEDPILAGGIDEQFF.

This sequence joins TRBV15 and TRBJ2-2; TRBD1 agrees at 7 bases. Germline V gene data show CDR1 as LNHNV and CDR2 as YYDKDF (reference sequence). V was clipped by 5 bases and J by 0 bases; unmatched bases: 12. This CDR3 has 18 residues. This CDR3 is CATSPRTGQLANTGELFF. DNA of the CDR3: TGTGCCACCAGCCCCCGGACAGGTCAACTCGCGAACACCGGGGAGCTGTTTTTT.